Listed below are T cell receptor beta chains from one sample, sequenced in a study of glioma-infiltrating T cells. MiXCR, run by TCRdb on the multiplex PCR reads, gives a single entry per CDR3 protein. The sample yields approximately 190,000 distinct CDR3 sequences, more than 30% seen once. Source material: glioma tissue, nonneoplastic brain tissue, or PBMCs (not recorded which). These receptors originate from a human donor with low-grade glioma or glioblastoma, undergoing nonglioma brain surgery, or in good health (not recorded which). Each CDR3 is given with its conserved first and last residue. D genes are given only for firm matches. Clone size is stated in some rows and not others, as once, few, many or a class when expanded.

. | . | TRBJ1-1 | TRBV20-1 | CSARGNRDLGTEAFF | TGCAGTGCTAGAGGGAACAGGGACTTGGGCACTGAGGCTTTCTTT
. | . | TRBJ1-1 | TRBV7-3 | CASSLTWGGAGIVAEAFF | TGTGCCAGCAGCTTAACGTGGGGAGGGGCAGGCATCGTCGCTGAAGCTTTCTTT
. | TRBD2 | TRBJ2-1 | TRBV19 | CAGRDSSGSRNEQFF | TGTGCCGGTAGGGACTCTAGCGGGAGTCGCAATGAGCAGTTCTTC
many | . | TRBJ2-1 | TRBV4-1 | CASSQSGGKKLYNEQFF | TGCGCCAGCAGCCAGTCTGGCGGGAAGAAGCTCTACAATGAGCAGTTCTTC
many | . | TRBJ2-3 | TRBV7-8 | CASSLPDYLTDTQYF | TGTGCCAGCAGCTTACCAGACTACCTCACAGATACGCAGTATTTT
. | . | TRBJ1-1 | TRBV5-5 | CASSPRNRMNTEAFF | TGTGCCAGCAGCCCCCGGAACAGGATGAACACTGAAGCTTTCTTT
. | . | TRBJ1-4 | TRBV6-6 | CASSYSIKGLEKLFF | TGTGCCAGCAGTTACTCGATAAAGGGCCTTGAAAAACTGTTCTTT
. | . | TRBJ2-1 | TRBV5-4 | CARSIGVGLIYNEQFF | TGTGCCAGAAGCATCGGGGTGGGACTTATCTACAATGAGCAGTTCTTC
many | . | TRBJ2-7 | TRBV6-6 | CASSYSRLAYEQYF | TGTGCCAGCAGTTACTCTCGGTTAGCCTACGAGCAGTACTTC
. | . | TRBJ2-2 | TRBV6-1 | CASSVVGAIGTGELFF | TGTGCCAGCAGCGTAGTTGGAGCGATTGGCACCGGGGAGCTGTTTTTT
few | . | TRBJ2-7 | TRBV5-4 | CASSLSFAYEQYF | TGTGCCAGCAGCTTGTCATTTGCTTACGAGCAGTACTTC
few | TRBD1 | TRBJ2-7 | TRBV10-3 | CAISESGQGANEQYF | TGTGCCATCAGTGAGTCGGGACAGGGGGCGAACGAGCAGTACTTC
many | . | TRBJ2-1 | TRBV4-2 | CASSQDLVSYNEQFF | TGTGCCAGCAGCCAAGATTTGGTTTCCTACAATGAGCAGTTCTTC
. | TRBD1 | TRBJ1-2 | TRBV27 | CASRPGQYNYGYTF | TGTGCCAGCAGACCGGGACAGTACAACTATGGCTACACCTTC